These T cell receptor beta chains were read from a single sample in a study of cytomegalovirus exposure and HLA in healthy donors. Data came from immunoSEQ multiplex PCR; TCRdb stores just in-frame clones and leaves some out. This sample yields around 180,000 clones, of which about 72% are seen a single time; roughly 1.6% belongs to the top ten. The sample was PBMCs. Receptors originate from a girl aged 10 to 17 in good health and CMV-seronegative. The CDR3 runs from the conserved cysteine through the conserved F or W.

v_call | cdr3_aa
TRBV19 | CASSAEDRTGVDTEAFF
TRBV7-9 | CASSSQGFHPLEGTEAFF
TRBV28 | CASSFGQFNEQFF
TRBV5-1 | CASSLEGETEAFF
TRBV13 | CASSSNEGGNQPQHF
TRBV5-1 | CASSLGPIGANEKLFF
TRBV19 | CASSMLASGAYNEQFF
TRBV2 | CASSARAGGPSTDTQYF
TRBV19 | CASSSRGRVDQPQHF
TRBV27 | CASSNRGQFYGYTF
TRBV7-9 | CASRPRASSTDTQYF
TRBV7-7 | CASSPSPGAETQYF
TRBV4-1 | CASSQGGQGDTGQETQYF
TRBV7-9 | CASSSGSGGATFTDTQYF
TRBV15 | CATSIGTSGYQETQYF
TRBV9 | CASSSPGGGARGHTDTQYF
TRBV7-6 | CASSLPGGAANEQFF
TRBV6-4 | CASSATGGNTDTQYF
TRBV2 | CASSDQGANTEAFF
TRBV5-1 | CASSMTSGGADTQYF
TRBV6-1 | CASSGHRGYEQYF
TRBV5-8 | CASSRDRENTEAFF
TRBV30 | CAWRSLRAYGYTF
TRBV21-1 | CASSKEQGASENYGYTF
TRBV7-2 | CASSPGGGLADEQYF
TRBV7-9 | CASSLARGPYEQYF
TRBV6-5 | CASSYEGGYGYTF
TRBV29-1 | CSAGGQGATTGGYTF
TRBV27 | CASTSGDRGSHEQFF
TRBV6-5 | CASSPGGETQYF
TRBV6-8 | CASDTRGPGTQYF
TRBV10-3 | CAISESVPQATQYF
TRBV10-3 | CAIRESTRTDIGYTF
TRBV2 | CASSAWGPKDTQYF
TRBV6-6 | CASSYSQGQETQYF
TRBV29-1 | CSGTDMTYEQYF
TRBV2 | CASSEMGLSDTQYF
TRBV4-2 | CASSPPSSYEKLFF
TRBV7-7 | CASSLVQPPNPGELFF
TRBV12-5 | CASGLVTQNTGELFF
TRBV4-1 | CASSQDQGLRGYTF
TRBV11-3 | CASSDGDRAQETQYF
TRBV6-6 | CASTGTGDNTGELFF
TRBV5-1 | CASSLGLAGDEQFF
TRBV14 | CASSQDGGTYNEQFF
TRBV5-4 | CASSPQTGAGYTF
TRBV4-1 | CASSQVRAGAGGELFF
TRBV5-1 | CASSSGGAYEQYF
TRBV9 | CASSPSSGGASDTQYF
TRBV6-5 | CASRPGQGNSPLHF
TRBV30 | CAWSSQPGHKYF
TRBV7-9 | CASIRGTSAKETQYF
TRBV18 | CASSPPMTGRKLFF
TRBV6-4 | CASSAQQGYEQYF
TRBV6-1 | CASETGQGSGSPLHF
TRBV11-2 | CASRSTGLFPNEQFF
TRBV7-9 | CASSFGDTQYF
TRBV7-8 | CASSYPGGMEEKLFF
TRBV7-7 | CASSPWEGEDEQFF